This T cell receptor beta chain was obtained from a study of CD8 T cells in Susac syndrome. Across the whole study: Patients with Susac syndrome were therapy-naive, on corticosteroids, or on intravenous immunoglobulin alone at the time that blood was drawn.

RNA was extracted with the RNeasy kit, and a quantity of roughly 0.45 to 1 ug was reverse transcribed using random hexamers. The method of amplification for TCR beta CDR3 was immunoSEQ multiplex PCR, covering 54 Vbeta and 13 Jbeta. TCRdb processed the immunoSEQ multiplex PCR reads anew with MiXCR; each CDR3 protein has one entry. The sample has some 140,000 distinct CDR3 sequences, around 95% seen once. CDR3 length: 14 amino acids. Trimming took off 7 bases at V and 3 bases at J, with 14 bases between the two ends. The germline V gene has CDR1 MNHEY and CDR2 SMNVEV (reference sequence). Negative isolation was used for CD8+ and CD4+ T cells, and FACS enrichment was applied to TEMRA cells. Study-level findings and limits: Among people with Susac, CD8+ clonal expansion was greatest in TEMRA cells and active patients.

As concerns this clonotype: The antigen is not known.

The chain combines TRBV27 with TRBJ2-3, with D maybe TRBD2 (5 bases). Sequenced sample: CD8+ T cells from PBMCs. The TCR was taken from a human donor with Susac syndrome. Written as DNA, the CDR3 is TGTGCCAGCAAGACCATAGGCGGGACAGATACGCAGTATTTT. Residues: CASKTIGGTDTQYF.